These T cell receptor beta chains were read from a single sample in a study of early T cells in non-severe SARS-CoV-2 infection. TCRdb reprocessed the 5' RACE reads via MiXCR and lists one record per CDR3 protein. The data contain 80,000 or so distinct CDR3 sequences, approximately 12% of them singletons. Sequencing input: whole blood. The receptors shown here come from an adult who was a healthcare worker with PCR-confirmed SARS-CoV-2 infection or an uninfected control (not recorded which). CDR3s include the opening cysteine and the closing phenylalanine or tryptophan.

v_call: TRBV5-1; j_call: TRBJ2-2; cdr3_aa: CASSLGLAGAGELFF
v_call: TRBV30; j_call: TRBJ1-4; cdr3_aa: CAWSPDRMGKLFF
v_call: TRBV29-1; j_call: TRBJ1-5; cdr3_aa: CSVLQGINQPQHF
v_call: TRBV29-1; j_call: TRBJ2-1; cdr3_aa: CSIRTWDSYNEQFF
v_call: TRBV7-3; j_call: TRBJ1-1; cdr3_aa: CASRDQMNTEAFF
v_call: TRBV29-1; j_call: TRBJ1-4; cdr3_aa: CSVKEEKLFF
v_call: TRBV20-1; j_call: TRBJ1-1; cdr3_aa: CSAPQGANTEAFF
v_call: TRBV7-2; j_call: TRBJ2-5; cdr3_aa: CASSHNRGKETQYF
v_call: TRBV6-6; j_call: TRBJ1-1; cdr3_aa: CASSSRAGQGAATEAFF
v_call: TRBV28; j_call: TRBJ2-3; cdr3_aa: CASEASDGQRDTQYF
v_call: TRBV5-4; j_call: TRBJ2-7; cdr3_aa: CASSLRDGPLEQYF
v_call: TRBV15; j_call: TRBJ2-1; cdr3_aa: CATSRATSGSFNEQFF
v_call: TRBV28; j_call: TRBJ1-6; cdr3_aa: CASRSDRRLGLSNSPLHF
v_call: TRBV2; j_call: TRBJ2-3; cdr3_aa: CASSDPAGLSDTQYF
v_call: TRBV4-1; j_call: TRBJ2-1; cdr3_aa: CASSQDLLAANEQFF
v_call: TRBV5-1; j_call: TRBJ2-5; cdr3_aa: CASSLGLIRAEETQYF
v_call: TRBV6-5; j_call: TRBJ1-2; cdr3_aa: CASRDRVRPYSYTF
v_call: TRBV15; j_call: TRBJ1-5; cdr3_aa: CATSRVLGGSNQPQHF
v_call: TRBV18; j_call: TRBJ1-6; cdr3_aa: CASSLDDRNNSPLHF
v_call: TRBV11-3; j_call: TRBJ2-1; cdr3_aa: CASSLDSSGGFPQSEQFF
v_call: TRBV18; j_call: TRBJ1-1; cdr3_aa: CASSLDTTNTEAFF
v_call: TRBV27; j_call: TRBJ1-4; cdr3_aa: CASSLSAGVPREKLFF
v_call: TRBV27; j_call: TRBJ2-1; cdr3_aa: CASSLQAPVGNEQFF
v_call: TRBV30; j_call: TRBJ2-7; cdr3_aa: CAWSSLIYEQYF
v_call: TRBV2; j_call: TRBJ2-7; cdr3_aa: CASSEGRGSHEQYF
v_call: TRBV29-1; j_call: TRBJ2-2; cdr3_aa: CSVEDPGGTGGAGVNTGELFF
v_call: TRBV28; j_call: TRBJ2-2; cdr3_aa: CASRGLAGVSGELFF
v_call: TRBV2; j_call: TRBJ1-5; cdr3_aa: CASSLQGAGNQPQHF
v_call: TRBV12-3/TRBV12-4; j_call: TRBJ1-5; cdr3_aa: CASSFQQGSNQPQHF
v_call: TRBV28; j_call: TRBJ2-6; cdr3_aa: CASSLALYPGTGKNSGANVLTF
v_call: TRBV24-1; j_call: TRBJ1-5; cdr3_aa: CATSDSRDQPQHF
v_call: TRBV12-3/TRBV12-4; j_call: TRBJ1-1; cdr3_aa: CASTVDSGAAFF
v_call: TRBV7-8; j_call: TRBJ2-1; cdr3_aa: CADGLAGVGEQFF
v_call: TRBV5-1; j_call: TRBJ2-2; cdr3_aa: CASSSEGNTGELFF
v_call: TRBV30; j_call: TRBJ2-5; cdr3_aa: CAWSMWQETQYF
v_call: TRBV20-1; j_call: TRBJ2-3; cdr3_aa: CSAILAGGTDTQYF
v_call: TRBV28; j_call: TRBJ2-7; cdr3_aa: CASSSPGQTYEQYF
v_call: TRBV11-1; j_call: TRBJ2-1; cdr3_aa: CASSLNPEREQFF
v_call: TRBV6-6; j_call: TRBJ1-2; cdr3_aa: CASATRGQGTGYGYTF
v_call: TRBV19; j_call: TRBJ2-6; cdr3_aa: CASSIVHRSSGANVLTF
v_call: TRBV28; j_call: TRBJ2-3; cdr3_aa: CASSFPLVGTEKAGTDTQYF
v_call: TRBV20-1; j_call: TRBJ2-3; cdr3_aa: CSARATSGSITDTQYF
v_call: TRBV28; j_call: TRBJ2-5; cdr3_aa: CASSPGTGRGSQYF
v_call: TRBV3-1; j_call: TRBJ2-3; cdr3_aa: CASTQGDTQYF
v_call: TRBV28; j_call: TRBJ2-7; cdr3_aa: CASSPARENLAYEQYF
v_call: TRBV7-9; j_call: TRBJ2-1; cdr3_aa: CASSSLRASSYNEQFF
v_call: TRBV9; j_call: TRBJ2-7; cdr3_aa: CASSVGSGGTYEQYF
v_call: TRBV11-2; j_call: TRBJ2-7; cdr3_aa: CASSLGVGGASYEQYF
v_call: TRBV7-2; j_call: TRBJ2-7; cdr3_aa: CASSLDGRHSYEQYF
v_call: TRBV5-4; j_call: TRBJ1-2; cdr3_aa: CASSLERYGYTF
v_call: TRBV5-6; j_call: TRBJ2-2; cdr3_aa: CASSLRGRTGELFF
v_call: TRBV5-5; j_call: TRBJ1-1; cdr3_aa: CASSPEGIPNTEAFF
v_call: TRBV4-2; j_call: TRBJ2-2; cdr3_aa: CASSQAEGGTRAGELFF
v_call: TRBV20-1; j_call: TRBJ2-7; cdr3_aa: CSARDWTGRIYEQYF
v_call: TRBV3-1; j_call: TRBJ2-1; cdr3_aa: CASSQTGTSGNYNEQFF